This T cell receptor (beta chain) appears in the sequencing data of a study of breast tumors, draining lymph nodes, adjacent tissues. TCRdb redid the calling of the multiplex PCR reads with MiXCR, one entry per CDR3 protein. The repertoire holds 200,000 or so distinct CDR3 sequences, with roughly 31% as singletons. The lymph nodes were axillary draining lymph nodes from breast cancer patients. Study-level points and caveats: Tumor TCR diversity was below lymph nodes but above nontumor tissue. Data fit most tumor T cells coming from lymph node, expanding in tumor. Compared with basal-like, luminal-like tumors shared significantly more repertoire with nontumor tissue.

At least ten counts were recorded for this clonotype. Antigen specificity is unknown. Input material: axillary lymph node tissue. The clonotype was recovered from a female donor with breast cancer. Some clones in this sample may be carry-over from other donors' samples.

CDR3 bases: TGCGCCAGCAGCTTGGGACACGGACTAGAGACCCAGTACTTC. It translates to CASSLGHGLETQYF. V gene TRBV5-1 combines with J gene TRBJ2-5, with TRBD2 as a possible D gene (5 bases). The CDR3 spans 14 residues. V lost 0 bases and J lost 4, with 10 bases in between. Per germline, CDR1 SGHRS and CDR2 YFSETQ.